The entry below gives a single T cell receptor beta chain sequence along with its context. This sample was taken from a study of ipilimumab plus nivolumab after autologous stem cell transplantation. This CDR3 contains 15 residues. With 6 bases clipped from V and 4 bases from J, the junction kept 8 bases outside the gene matches. Germline V gives CDR1 LNHDA, CDR2 SQIVND (reference sequence). The repertoire was sequenced with immunoSEQ multiplex PCR; TCRdb's copy has only in-frame clones and lacks some. This table has some 15,000 clones, about 81% appearing once. Material: PBMCs, obtained in a trial of ipilimumab plus nivolumab as post-transplant consolidation. This chain connects TRBV19 to TRBJ1-3; 8 bases fit TRBD1. This TCR was recovered from a male donor with diffuse large B-cell lymphoma. CDR3: CASSPDRAGGNTIYF. The CDR3 region has the DNA TGTGCCAGTAGCCCGGACAGGGCTGGCGGAAACACCATATATTTT.